This paragraph covers one T cell receptor (beta chain) sequence. The repertoire was sequenced with immunoSEQ multiplex PCR; TCRdb's copy has only in-frame clones and lacks some. Of about 140,000 clones in the sample, over 75% were seen once. This CDR3 has 13 amino acids. CDR1 is SGHNT, CDR2 YYREEE, per germline (reference sequence). V was shortened by 4 bases and J by 6 bases, with 11 bases between the two germline ends. This sample is part of a study of blood T cell repertoires in COVID-19. Study-level background: The United States, Italy and Spain were the sources of the acute and convalescent COVID-19 samples.

The sequenced sample was peripheral blood. The clonotype comes from a man aged 55 to 69 with active or convalescent COVID-19. The chain is built from TRBV5-4 and TRBJ2-1; tentatively, D is TRBD1 (5 bases). The CDR3 here is CASSRTGPNEQFF. The CDR3 bases are TGTGCCAGCAGCCGCACAGGCCCCAATGAGCAGTTCTTC.